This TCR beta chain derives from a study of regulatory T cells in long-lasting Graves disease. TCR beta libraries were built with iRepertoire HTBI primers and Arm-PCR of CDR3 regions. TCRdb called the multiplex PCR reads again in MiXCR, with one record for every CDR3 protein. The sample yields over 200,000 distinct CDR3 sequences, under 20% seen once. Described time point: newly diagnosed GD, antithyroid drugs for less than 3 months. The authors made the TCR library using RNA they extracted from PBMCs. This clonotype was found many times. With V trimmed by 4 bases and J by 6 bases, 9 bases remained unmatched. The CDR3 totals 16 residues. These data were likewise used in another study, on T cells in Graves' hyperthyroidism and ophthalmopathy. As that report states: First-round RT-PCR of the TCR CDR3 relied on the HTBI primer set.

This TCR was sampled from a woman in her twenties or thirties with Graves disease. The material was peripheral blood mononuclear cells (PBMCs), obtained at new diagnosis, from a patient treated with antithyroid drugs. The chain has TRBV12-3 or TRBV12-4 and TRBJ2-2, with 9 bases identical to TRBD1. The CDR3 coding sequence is TGTGCCAGCAGTTCCCGGGGGACAGGGATCGCCGGGGAGCTGTTTTTT. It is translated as CASSSRGTGIAGELFF.